Described below is a single T cell receptor (beta chain) sequence and its context. V dropped 0 bases and J dropped 0 bases, with 14 bases sitting between them. CDR3 length: 17 amino acids. Germline loops: CDR1 LNHNV, CDR2 YYDKDF (reference sequence). These data belong to a study of cytomegalovirus exposure and HLA in healthy donors. The primer mix had 60 Vbeta and 13 Jbeta primers. TCRdb keeps only in-frame clones here, not all; method: immunoSEQ multiplex PCR. The sample consists of fewer than 140,000 clones, 60% to 80% of them appearing once. This chain links TRBV15 with TRBJ2-5; D may be TRBD2 (5 bases). The sequence came from a middle-aged man in good health and CMV-seronegative. The sequencing input was PBMCs. DNA of the CDR3: TGTGCCACCAGCAGAGATCGCCTAGCAGAGTACCAAGAGACCCAGTACTTC. Protein sequence: CATSRDRLAEYQETQYF.